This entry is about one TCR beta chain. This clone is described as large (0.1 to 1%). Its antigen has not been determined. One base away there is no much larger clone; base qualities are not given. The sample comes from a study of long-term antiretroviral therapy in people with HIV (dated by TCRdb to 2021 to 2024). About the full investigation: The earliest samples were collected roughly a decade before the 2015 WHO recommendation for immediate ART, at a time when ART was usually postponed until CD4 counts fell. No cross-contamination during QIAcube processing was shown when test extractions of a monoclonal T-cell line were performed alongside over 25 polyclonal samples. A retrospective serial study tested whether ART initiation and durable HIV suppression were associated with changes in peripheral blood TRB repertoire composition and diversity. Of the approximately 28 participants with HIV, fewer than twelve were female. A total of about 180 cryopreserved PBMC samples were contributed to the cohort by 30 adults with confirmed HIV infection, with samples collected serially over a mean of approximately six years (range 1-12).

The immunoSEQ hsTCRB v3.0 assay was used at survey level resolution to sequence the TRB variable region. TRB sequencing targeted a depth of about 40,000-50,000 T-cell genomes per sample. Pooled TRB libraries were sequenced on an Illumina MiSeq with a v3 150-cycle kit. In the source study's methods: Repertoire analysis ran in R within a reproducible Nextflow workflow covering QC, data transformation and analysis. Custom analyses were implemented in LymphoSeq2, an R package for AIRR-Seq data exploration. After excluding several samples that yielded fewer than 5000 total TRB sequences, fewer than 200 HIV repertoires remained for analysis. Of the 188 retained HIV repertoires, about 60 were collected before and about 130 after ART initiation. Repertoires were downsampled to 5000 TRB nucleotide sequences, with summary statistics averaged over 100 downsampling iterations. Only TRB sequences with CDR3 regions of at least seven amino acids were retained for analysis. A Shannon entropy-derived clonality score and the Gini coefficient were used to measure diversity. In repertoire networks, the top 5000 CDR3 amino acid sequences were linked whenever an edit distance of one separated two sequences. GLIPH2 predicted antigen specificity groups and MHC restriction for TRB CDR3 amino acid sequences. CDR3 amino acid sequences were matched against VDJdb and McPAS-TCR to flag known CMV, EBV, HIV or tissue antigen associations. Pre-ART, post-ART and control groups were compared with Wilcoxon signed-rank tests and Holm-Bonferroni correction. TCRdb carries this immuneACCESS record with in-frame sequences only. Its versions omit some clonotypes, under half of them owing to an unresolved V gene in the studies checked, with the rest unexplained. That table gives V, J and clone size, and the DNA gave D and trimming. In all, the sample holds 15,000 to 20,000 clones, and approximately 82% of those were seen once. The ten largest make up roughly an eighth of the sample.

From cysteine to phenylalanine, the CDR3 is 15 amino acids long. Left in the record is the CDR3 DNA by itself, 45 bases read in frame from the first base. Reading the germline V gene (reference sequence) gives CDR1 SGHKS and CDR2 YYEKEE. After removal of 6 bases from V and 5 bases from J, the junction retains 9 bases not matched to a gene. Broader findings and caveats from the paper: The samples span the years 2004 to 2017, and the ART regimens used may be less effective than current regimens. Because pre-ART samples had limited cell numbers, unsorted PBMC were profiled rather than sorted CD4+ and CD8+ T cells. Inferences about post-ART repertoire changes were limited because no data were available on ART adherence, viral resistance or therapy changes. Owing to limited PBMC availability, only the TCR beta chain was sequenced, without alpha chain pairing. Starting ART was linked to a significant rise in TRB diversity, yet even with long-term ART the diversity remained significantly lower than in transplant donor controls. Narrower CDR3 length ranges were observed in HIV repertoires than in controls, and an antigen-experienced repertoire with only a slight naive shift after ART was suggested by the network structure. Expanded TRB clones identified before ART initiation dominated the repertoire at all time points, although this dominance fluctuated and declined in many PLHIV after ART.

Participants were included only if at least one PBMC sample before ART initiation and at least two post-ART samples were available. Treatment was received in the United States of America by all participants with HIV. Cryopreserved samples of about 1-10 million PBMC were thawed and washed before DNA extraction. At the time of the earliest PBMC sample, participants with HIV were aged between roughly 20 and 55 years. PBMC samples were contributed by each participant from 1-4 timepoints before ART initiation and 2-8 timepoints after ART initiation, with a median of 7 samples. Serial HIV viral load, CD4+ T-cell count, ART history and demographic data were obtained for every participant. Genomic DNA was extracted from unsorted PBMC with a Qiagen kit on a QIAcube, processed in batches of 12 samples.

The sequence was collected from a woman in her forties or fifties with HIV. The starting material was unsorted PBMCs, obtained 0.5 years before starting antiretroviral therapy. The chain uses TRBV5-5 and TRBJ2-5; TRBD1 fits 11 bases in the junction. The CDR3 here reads CASTTGTGGLETQYF. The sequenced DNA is TGTGCCAGCACCACCGGGACAGGGGGTTTGGAGACCCAGTACTTC.